The clone carrying this TCR beta chain has at least ten counts. Its specificity is unknown. The data stem from a study of CD8 T cells in ankylosing spondylitis. Libraries of TCR beta came from quantitative 5'-RACE with molecular barcodes. One entry per CDR3 protein, called by TCRdb with MiXCR from the 5' RACE reads. The data contain about 540,000 distinct CDR3 sequences, more than 9.5% of them seen just once; the ten biggest clones take up about 6.5%. The study, taken as a whole, reports: In ankylosing spondylitis blood, a motif of about eight highly homologous TCR beta variants appeared characteristic. Certain motif variants had earlier been reported in reactive arthritis synovial fluid and blood. Reported data indicate significant enrichment of disease-linked clones within matched ankylosing spondylitis synovial fluid.

The germline V gene has CDR1 SEHNR and CDR2 FQNEAQ (reference sequence). V shed 4 bases, J shed 2 bases, and the junction held 12 bases outside the gene matches. The length of the CDR3 is 17 residues. The chain links TRBV7-9 to TRBJ2-3, with 7 nucleotides matching TRBD2. The sequencing sample was made of blood, either unsorted or a sorted T cell fraction (not recorded which). This clonotype was sampled from a male donor with ankylosing spondylitis. Written as DNA, the CDR3 is TGTGCCAGCAGCTCCCCGACCGCTAGCGGTCTCACAGATACGCAGTATTTT. Protein: CASSSPTASGLTDTQYF.